A single TCR beta chain is shown here with its context. No antigen is known for it. The sample is drawn from a study of T cell responses to AZD1222 COVID-19 vaccine. Study-level background: The study pooled second doses at about 4 or about 12 weeks.

General study points: Sampled repertoires all dated from after the peak T cell response.

Sequenced by immunoSEQ multiplex PCR; TCRdb stores in-frame clones only, minus some. The sample lists about 190,000 clones, approximately 94% occurring once. CDR3 length: 16 amino acids. Looked up from germline, CDR1 is KGHSH and CDR2 is LQKENI. The V segment lost 1 base and the J segment 0 bases; nucleotides outside the gene matches: 3. The sequencing used peripheral blood, collected on day 0 of AZD1222 vaccination. This TCR derives from an adult in good health. The chain is built from TRBV18 and TRBJ2-3; 8 nucleotides line up with TRBD1. The CDR3 loop reads CASSPRTGLSTDTQYF. DNA of the CDR3: TGTGCCAGCTCACCACGGACAGGGCTTAGCACAGATACGCAGTATTTT.